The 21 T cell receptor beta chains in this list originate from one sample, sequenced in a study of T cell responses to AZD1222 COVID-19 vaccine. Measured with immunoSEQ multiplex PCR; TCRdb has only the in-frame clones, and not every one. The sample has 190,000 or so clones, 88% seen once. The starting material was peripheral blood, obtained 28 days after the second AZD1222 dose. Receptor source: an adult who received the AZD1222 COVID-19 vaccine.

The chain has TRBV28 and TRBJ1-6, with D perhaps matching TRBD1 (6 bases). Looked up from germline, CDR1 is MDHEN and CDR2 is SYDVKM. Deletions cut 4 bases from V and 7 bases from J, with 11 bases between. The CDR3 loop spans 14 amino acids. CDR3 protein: CASSSGGLNSPLHF. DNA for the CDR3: TGTGCCAGCAGTTCGGGGGGCCTGAATTCACCCCTCCACTTT.

In nucleotides, the CDR3 is TGTGCCAGCAATACATACGGGGGCTACAATGAGCAGTTCTTC. It encodes CASNTYGGYNEQFF. The rearrangement links TRBV7-2 to TRBJ2-1; tentatively, D is TRBD2 (6 bases). In germline, CDR1 is SGHTA, CDR2 FQGNSA. V dropped 7 bases and J dropped 3 bases, with 13 bases sitting between them. The CDR3 sequence is 14 residues long.

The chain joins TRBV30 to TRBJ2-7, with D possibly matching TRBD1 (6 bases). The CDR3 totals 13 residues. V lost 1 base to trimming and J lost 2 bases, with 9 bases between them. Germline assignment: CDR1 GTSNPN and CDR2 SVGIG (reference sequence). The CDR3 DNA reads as TGTGCCTGGAGTGAGGCAGGGGCCTACGAGCAGTACTTC. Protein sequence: CAWSEAGAYEQYF.

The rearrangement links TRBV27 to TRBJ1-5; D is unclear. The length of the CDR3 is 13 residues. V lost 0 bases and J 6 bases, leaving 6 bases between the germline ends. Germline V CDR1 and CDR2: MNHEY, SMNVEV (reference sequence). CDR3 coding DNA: TGTGCCAGCAGTTTATCCGGGGTTCAGCCCCAGCATTTT. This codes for CASSLSGVQPQHF.

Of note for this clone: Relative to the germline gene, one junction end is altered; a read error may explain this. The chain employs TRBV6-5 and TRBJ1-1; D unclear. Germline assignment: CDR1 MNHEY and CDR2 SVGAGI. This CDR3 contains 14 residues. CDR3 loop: CASMTIGSAAEVFF. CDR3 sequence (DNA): TGTGCCAGCATGACCATAGGTAGTGCAGCTGAAGTTTTCTTT.

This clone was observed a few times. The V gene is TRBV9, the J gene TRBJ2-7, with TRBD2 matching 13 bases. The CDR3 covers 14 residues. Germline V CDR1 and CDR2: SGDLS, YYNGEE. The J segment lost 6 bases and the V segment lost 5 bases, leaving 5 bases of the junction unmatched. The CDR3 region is CASSRTSGSPEQYF. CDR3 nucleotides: TGTGCCAGCAGTCGGACTAGCGGGAGCCCCGAGCAGTACTTC.

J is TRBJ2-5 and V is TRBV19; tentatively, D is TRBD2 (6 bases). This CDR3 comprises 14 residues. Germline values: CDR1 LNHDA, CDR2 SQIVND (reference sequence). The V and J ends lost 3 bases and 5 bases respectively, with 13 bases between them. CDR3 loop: CASSILGGEETQYF. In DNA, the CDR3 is TGTGCCAGTAGTATCCTAGGAGGGGAGGAGACCCAGTACTTC.

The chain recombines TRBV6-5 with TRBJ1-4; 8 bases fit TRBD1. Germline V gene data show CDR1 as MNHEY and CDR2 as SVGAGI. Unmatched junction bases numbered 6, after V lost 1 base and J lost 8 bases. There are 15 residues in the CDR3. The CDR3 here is CASSYYSGGGEKLFF. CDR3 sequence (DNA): TGTGCCAGCAGTTACTATTCAGGGGGCGGAGAAAAACTGTTTTTT.

The CDR3 sequence is CAIIKGQKLSYEQYF. The CDR3, as DNA: TGTGCCATCATTAAGGGACAGAAGCTCTCCTACGAGCAGTACTTC. J is TRBJ2-7 and V is TRBV7-8; TRBD1 matches at 7 bases. CDR3 length: 15 residues. Germline assignment: CDR1 SGHVS and CDR2 FQNEAQ. V was clipped by 10 bases and J by 0 bases; unmatched bases: 12.

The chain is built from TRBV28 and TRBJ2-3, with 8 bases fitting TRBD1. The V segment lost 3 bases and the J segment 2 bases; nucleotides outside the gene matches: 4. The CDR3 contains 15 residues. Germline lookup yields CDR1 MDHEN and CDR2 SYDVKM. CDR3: CASSFRRGPTDTQYF. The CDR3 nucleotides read TGTGCCAGCAGTTTCCGCAGGGGGCCCACAGATACGCAGTATTTT.

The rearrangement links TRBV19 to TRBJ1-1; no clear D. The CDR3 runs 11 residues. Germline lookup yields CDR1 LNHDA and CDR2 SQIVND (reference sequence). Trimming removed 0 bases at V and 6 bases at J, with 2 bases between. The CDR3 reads CASSIEAEAFF. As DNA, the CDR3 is TGTGCCAGTAGTATAGAGGCTGAAGCTTTCTTT.

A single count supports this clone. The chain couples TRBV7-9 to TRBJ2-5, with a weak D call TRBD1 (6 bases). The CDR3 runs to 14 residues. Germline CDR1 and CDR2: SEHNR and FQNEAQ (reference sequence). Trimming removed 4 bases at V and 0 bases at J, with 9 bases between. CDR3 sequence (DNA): TGTGCCAGCAGCTCAACAGGGTACCAAGAGACCCAGTACTTC. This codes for CASSSTGYQETQYF.

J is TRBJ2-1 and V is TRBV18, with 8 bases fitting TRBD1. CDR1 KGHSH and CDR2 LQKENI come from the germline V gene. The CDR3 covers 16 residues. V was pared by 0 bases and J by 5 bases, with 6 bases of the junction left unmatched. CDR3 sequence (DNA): TGTGCCAGCTCACCACCCAACAGGGGGGAGGACAATGAGCAGTTCTTC. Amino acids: CASSPPNRGEDNEQFF.

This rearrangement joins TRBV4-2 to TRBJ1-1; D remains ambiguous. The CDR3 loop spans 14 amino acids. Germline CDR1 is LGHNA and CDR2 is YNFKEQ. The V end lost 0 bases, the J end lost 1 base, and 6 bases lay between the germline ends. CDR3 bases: TGTGCCAGCAGCCAAGAAGCCAGGAACACTGAAGCTTTCTTT. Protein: CASSQEARNTEAFF.

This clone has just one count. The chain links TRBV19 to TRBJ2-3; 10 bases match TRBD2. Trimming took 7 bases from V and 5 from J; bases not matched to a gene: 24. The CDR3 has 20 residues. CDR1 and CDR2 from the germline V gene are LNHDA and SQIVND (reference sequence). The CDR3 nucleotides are TGTGCCAGTACCTCCAGGGTAAGGTCTAGCGGGAGAGGCCGTGAAGATACGCAGTATTTT. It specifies CASTSRVRSSGRGREDTQYF.

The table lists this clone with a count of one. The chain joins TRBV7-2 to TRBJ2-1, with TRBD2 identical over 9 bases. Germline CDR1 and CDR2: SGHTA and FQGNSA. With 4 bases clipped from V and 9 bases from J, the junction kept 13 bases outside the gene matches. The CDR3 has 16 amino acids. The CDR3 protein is CASSSYNSGRIGEQFF. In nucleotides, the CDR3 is TGTGCCAGCAGCTCCTATAATAGCGGGAGAATTGGTGAGCAGTTCTTC.

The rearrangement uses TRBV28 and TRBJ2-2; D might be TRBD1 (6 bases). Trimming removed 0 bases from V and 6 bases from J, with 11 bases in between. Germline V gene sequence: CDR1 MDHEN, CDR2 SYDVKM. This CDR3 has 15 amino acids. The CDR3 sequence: CASSLWGAGAGELFF. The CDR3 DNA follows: TGTGCCAGCAGTTTATGGGGGGCTGGGGCCGGGGAGCTGTTTTTT.

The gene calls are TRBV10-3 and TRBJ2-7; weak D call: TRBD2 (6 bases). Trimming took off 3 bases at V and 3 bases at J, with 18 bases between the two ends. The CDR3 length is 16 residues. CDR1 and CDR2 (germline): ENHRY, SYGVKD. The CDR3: CAISDTGALTGYEQYF. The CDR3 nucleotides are TGTGCCATCAGTGATACGGGAGCCCTTACGGGCTACGAGCAGTACTTC.

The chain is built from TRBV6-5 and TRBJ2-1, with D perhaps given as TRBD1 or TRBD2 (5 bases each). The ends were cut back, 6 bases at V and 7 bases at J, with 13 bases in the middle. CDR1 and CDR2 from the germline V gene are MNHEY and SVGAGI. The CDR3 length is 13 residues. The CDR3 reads CASRYGTDNEQFF. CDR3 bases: TGTGCCAGCAGATATGGGACCGATAATGAGCAGTTCTTC.

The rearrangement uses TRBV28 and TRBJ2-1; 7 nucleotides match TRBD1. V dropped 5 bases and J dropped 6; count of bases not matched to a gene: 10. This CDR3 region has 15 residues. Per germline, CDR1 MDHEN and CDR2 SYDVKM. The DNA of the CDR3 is TGTGCCAGCAGTCCCGGGACAGCGACCCCCAATGAGCAGTTCTTC. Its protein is CASSPGTATPNEQFF.

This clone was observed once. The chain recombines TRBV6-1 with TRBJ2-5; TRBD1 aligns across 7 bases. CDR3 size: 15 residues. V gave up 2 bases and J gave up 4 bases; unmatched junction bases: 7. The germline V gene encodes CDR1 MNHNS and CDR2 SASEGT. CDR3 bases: TGTGCCAGCAGTGAAATGAGAGACAGGGTAGAGACCCAGTACTTC. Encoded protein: CASSEMRDRVETQYF.